This T cell receptor beta chain was documented in a study of shared clonotypes between healthy human individuals. Whole-study results and caveats: Only blood samples were collected, and tissue repertoires likely differ.

A CD45RA+ naive subset and a CD45RA-negative memory subset were split from CD4+ cells. This clone appeared once. Its target is unknown. Deletions cut 1 base from V and 4 bases from J, with 9 bases between. CDR3 size: 14 residues. Germline CDR1 reads SGHTA; CDR2 reads FQGNSA. Tens of thousands of T cell genomes, or about 0.2 ug DNA, went into the sorted-subset replicate PCRs. Repertoires were generated with immunoSEQ multiplex PCR, while TCRdb's copy carries only in-frame clones and drops some. The sample includes fewer than 3 million clones, about nine tenths of them seen just once. The origin of this receptor is a man between 18 and 35 years old in good health. Some clones in this sample may be carry-over from other donors' samples. The source material was naive CD4+ T cells from PBMCs. Subset given: CD45RA+ positively selected. This chain joins TRBV7-2 and TRBJ2-3; D is ambiguous. The CDR3 reads CASSLVVGADTQYF. The CDR3 bases are TGTGCCAGCAGCTTAGTTGTTGGGGCAGATACGCAGTATTTT.